These T cell receptor beta chains were read from a single sample in a study of blood T cell repertoires in COVID-19. Libraries were prepared by immunoSEQ multiplex PCR; TCRdb keeps only in-frame clonotypes and omits some of them. The repertoire holds just over 150,000 clones, with 85% to 90% as singletons. The specimen was peripheral blood. The receptors shown here come from a woman in her thirties or forties with acute or convalescent COVID-19. Both conserved end residues are part of each CDR3. Fields, in order: CDR3 DNA, CDR3 protein, V gene, J gene, clone size, D gene, CDR3 length. A D gene is named only where the DNA matches it firmly. The size field is filled for only some rows; it gives once, few, many or a size class.

TGTGCCAGCAGTTTGGGCAGGCAAGAGACCCAGTACTTC	CASSLGRQETQYF	TRBV12-3/TRBV12-4	TRBJ2-5	-	-	13
TGTGCCAGCATCTCCGGGACAGGGGTCTACGAGCAGTACTTC	CASISGTGVYEQYF	TRBV6-5	TRBJ2-7	-	TRBD1	14
TGTGCCAGCAGCTTCAGATACGAGCAGTACTTC	CASSFRYEQYF	TRBV7-2	TRBJ2-7	-	-	11
TGTGCCAGCAGTGAGAACAGGCGTGACATTCAGTACTTC	CASSENRRDIQYF	TRBV6-1	TRBJ2-4	few	-	13
TGTGCCACCAGCAGAGATACGGGGGGTACTATGTACGAGCAGTACTTC	CATSRDTGGTMYEQYF	TRBV15	TRBJ2-7	-	TRBD2	16
TGTGCCAGCAGTGAATTCAGTGAGCAGTTCTTC	CASSEFSEQFF	TRBV2	TRBJ2-1	-	-	11
TGTGCCAGCAGTGAAACAGGCTCCTATAATTCACCCCTCCACTTT	CASSETGSYNSPLHF	TRBV6-1	TRBJ1-6	once	-	15
TGTGCCAGCCGCCATTTTGGGCTCTCGAGCAGGGAGGTTGTCCCTGAAGCTTTCTTT	CASRHFGLSSREVVPEAFF	TRBV28	TRBJ1-1	-	-	19
TGTGCCAGCAGCGACGGTGTTAAGGGGCCTACAGGGGAGAGCACAGATACGCAGTATTTT	CASSDGVKGPTGESTDTQYF	TRBV3-1/TRBV3-2	TRBJ2-3	-	TRBD1	20
TGTGCCAGCACGGTCGCGGAAGGCGGCTCCTACGAGCAGTACTTC	CASTVAEGGSYEQYF	TRBV6-5	TRBJ2-7	-	-	15
TGTGCCACCAGTGACTCGGGACTAGCGGATTCTCAGACCTACAATGAGCAGTTCTTC	CATSDSGLADSQTYNEQFF	TRBV24-1	TRBJ2-1	-	TRBD2	19
TGTGCCAGTAGTACGGGACAGGCGTTCCCAGATACGCAGTATTTT	CASSTGQAFPDTQYF	TRBV19	TRBJ2-3	-	TRBD1	15
TGTGCCACCAGTGACCGACCGAGCGGGGTCGAGACCCAGTACTTC	CATSDRPSGVETQYF	TRBV24-1	TRBJ2-5	-	TRBD2	15
TGTGCCAGCTCAACCCGGGACAGGGTCCACGAGCAGTACTTC	CASSTRDRVHEQYF	TRBV18	TRBJ2-7	once	TRBD1	14
TGTGCCAGCAGTGACCGGGACAGGGGTCTCTTCGGGCAGCCCCAGCATTTT	CASSDRDRGLFGQPQHF	TRBV6-1	TRBJ1-5	-	TRBD1	17
TGTGCCAGTAGTATTGGACAGCGAAAGAGAAGTAACTATGGCTACACCTTC	CASSIGQRKRSNYGYTF	TRBV19	TRBJ1-2	-	-	17
TGTGCCAGCAGTAAGGTAGCGGGGGCCTACAATGAGCAGTTCTTC	CASSKVAGAYNEQFF	TRBV6-5	TRBJ2-1	-	TRBD2	15
TGCGGCTCCGGGGCTAGCGGCGGGGAGCTGTTTTTT	CGSGASGGELFF	TRBV19	TRBJ2-2	few	TRBD2	12
TGTGCCAGTAGTGCGGGGTTTGGAGAAAAACTGTTTTTT	CASSAGFGEKLFF	TRBV19	TRBJ1-4	-	-	13
TGCAGCGTTGGTAGGGGGCGCCAAGAGACCCAGTACTTC	CSVGRGRQETQYF	TRBV29-1	TRBJ2-5	-	TRBD1	13
TGCGCCAGCAGCATCGACAGGGGGTCGGGTGGCTACACCTTC	CASSIDRGSGGYTF	TRBV5-1	TRBJ1-2	-	TRBD1	14
TGTGCCAGCAGAAGGGGCTATAATGAAAAACTGTTTTTT	CASRRGYNEKLFF	TRBV2	TRBJ1-4	once	-	13
TGTGCCAGCAGCTTACAGGGGGGAGCAGATACGCAGTATTTT	CASSLQGGADTQYF	TRBV7-6	TRBJ2-3	-	-	14
TGTGCCAGCAGCCCAACCGGGACAGGGGCCTACGAGCAGTACTTC	CASSPTGTGAYEQYF	TRBV7-3	TRBJ2-7	-	TRBD1	15
TGTGCCAGCAGCTTAGGAGACAGGTGGTTTGGAAACACCATATATTTT	CASSLGDRWFGNTIYF	TRBV7-2	TRBJ1-3	-	-	16
TGTGCCAGCAGCTTCCGACAGGATGACAATGAGCAGTTCTTC	CASSFRQDDNEQFF	TRBV13	TRBJ2-1	-	-	14
TGTGCCAGCACCGTGAAGGGAGGGACTAGGTCCAACGAGCAGTACTTC	CASTVKGGTRSNEQYF	TRBV2	TRBJ2-7	-	TRBD2	16
TGTGCCAGCAGTTTCAGACTTAACACTGAAGCTTTCTTT	CASSFRLNTEAFF	TRBV28	TRBJ1-1	-	-	13
TGTGCCACCCGACCGGGACTAGCGGACACAGATACGCAGTATTTT	CATRPGLADTDTQYF	TRBV24-1	TRBJ2-3	-	TRBD2	15
TGCAGTGCTATTATCTACAATGAGCAGTTCTTC	CSAIIYNEQFF	TRBV20-1	TRBJ2-1	-	-	11
TGTGCCACCAGCAGAGATTGGACTCCTGGGGGCACAGATACGCAGTATTTT	CATSRDWTPGGTDTQYF	TRBV15	TRBJ2-3	-	-	17
TGTGCCAGCAGCCCCGGGACTCACACTGAAGCTTTCTTT	CASSPGTHTEAFF	TRBV9	TRBJ1-1	-	-	13
TGTGCCAGCAGCCCTGGCGGGGGAAACACCGGGGAGCTGTTTTTT	CASSPGGGNTGELFF	TRBV3-1/TRBV3-2	TRBJ2-2	-	TRBD2	15
TGTGCCAGCAGTTTACTAGCGGGTAGCACAGATACGCAGTATTTT	CASSLLAGSTDTQYF	TRBV27	TRBJ2-3	-	TRBD2	15
TGTGCCAGCAGCTGGGACTCGTACGAGCAGTACTTC	CASSWDSYEQYF	TRBV7-2	TRBJ2-7	-	-	12
TGTGCCAGTAAAAGGCAGCACAGGGTTGATACCGGGGAGCTGTTTTTT	CASKRQHRVDTGELFF	TRBV19	TRBJ2-2	-	-	16
TGTGCCAGCGGACAGGTTCGATACGAGCAGTACTTC	CASGQVRYEQYF	TRBV14	TRBJ2-7	-	TRBD1	12
TGTGCCTGCCACAGGGTTAGCTCCTACGAGCAGTACTTC	CACHRVSSYEQYF	TRBV30	TRBJ2-7	-	-	13
TGTGCCAGCAGCCAGGCAGGGGGCAGGAATCAGCCCCAGCATTTT	CASSQAGGRNQPQHF	TRBV3-1/TRBV3-2	TRBJ1-5	-	TRBD1	15
TGTGCCAGCAGCGAGATACCGGGACAGGCCTACAATGAGCAGTTCTTC	CASSEIPGQAYNEQFF	TRBV7-8	TRBJ2-1	-	TRBD1	16